What follows are 5 T cell receptor beta chains derived from one specimen sequenced in a study of blood T cells in healthy people across ages. A second roughly 6 to 11 cycle PCR used barcoded and J-beta primers. From the 5' RACE reads, TCRdb called clonotypes with MiXCR, one entry per CDR3 protein. The table shows a few hundred thousand distinct CDR3 sequences, with 25% to 30% occurring only once. The sample taken for sequencing was blood. The receptors shown here come from a woman aged 70-85 years in good health.

This clonotype occurred many times. The chain combines TRBV6-1 with TRBJ2-3; weak D call: TRBD1 (6 bases). V lost 3 bases to trimming and J lost 4 bases, with 11 bases between them. The CDR3 loop spans 14 amino acids. Germline CDR1 is MNHNS and CDR2 is SASEGT. CDR3 residues: CASSDNRAADTQYF. The CDR3 DNA sequence: TGTGCCAGCAGTGATAACAGGGCCGCAGATACGCAGTATTTT.

The V call is TRBV5-1, the J call TRBJ2-5, with D possibly called TRBD1 or TRBD2 (5 bases each). Trimming took off 0 bases at V and 5 bases at J, with 14 bases between the two ends. This CDR3 spans 15 amino acids. CDR1 and CDR2 from the germline V gene are SGHRS and YFSETQ. The CDR3 bases are TGCGCCAGCAGCTTGGCCGAGGCCAGGGACGAGACCCAGTACTTC. Protein: CASSLAEARDETQYF.

The chain links TRBV28 to TRBJ2-5, with D tentatively TRBD2 (6 bases). Deletions cut 6 bases from V and 7 bases from J, with 18 bases between. Germline V lookup: CDR1 MDHEN, CDR2 SYDVKM. The CDR3 consists of 14 residues. The CDR3 spells CASSIGGPLGTQYF. The CDR3 DNA sequence: TGTGCCAGCAGCATTGGAGGGCCCTTGGGGACCCAGTACTTC.

This chain connects TRBV20-1 to TRBJ2-1; 7 bases map to TRBD1. CDR1 and CDR2 (germline): DFQATT, SNEGSKA (reference sequence). V shed 6 bases, J shed 4 bases, and the junction held 6 bases outside the gene matches. This CDR3 comprises 13 residues. The CDR3: CSAVDREYNEQFF. The CDR3 DNA is TGCAGTGCCGTCGACAGGGAGTACAATGAGCAGTTCTTC.

To note about this clonotype: The junction departs from the called germline gene at one end, perhaps through a read error. V usage is TRBV5-1 and J usage is TRBJ2-1; 8 bases line up with TRBD1. Germline V gene sequence: CDR1 SGHRS, CDR2 YFSETQ. The CDR3 extends over 15 amino acids. For the CDR3, the DNA is TGCGCCAGCAGCTTGGAAGAGACAGGGGACAACGAGCAGTTCTTC. It codes for CASSLEETGDNEQFF.